The 26 T cell receptor beta chains listed next were all sequenced from one sample in a study of blood T cell repertoires in COVID-19 (TCRdb year 2020). The library was generated by the immunoSEQ multiplex PCR assay. Imported from immuneACCESS, the table was reduced by TCRdb to in-frame sequences with V and J called. These copies leave out some clones; in studies compared against another copy, an unresolved V gene accounts for under half, and the cause of the remainder is not known. A total of 450,000 to 500,000 clones appear in this sample, about 90% of them only once. The leading ten clones occupy around 0.7% of the sample. Input material: PBMCs or T cells enriched from blood (not recorded which). These receptors were obtained from a woman between 18 and 29 years old who had recovered from COVID-19.

The chain combines TRBV30 with TRBJ1-1; the D gene is possibly TRBD1 (6 bases). Looked up from germline, CDR1 is GTSNPN and CDR2 is SVGIG (reference sequence). This CDR3 has 13 amino acids. Trimming left V 1 base short and J 5 bases short, with 11 bases between. Written as DNA, the CDR3 is TGTGCCTGGAGTGAGGGGGGGTGGACTGAAGCTTTCTTT. The encoded protein is CAWSEGGWTEAFF.

J is TRBJ1-6 and V is TRBV6-5; maybe TRBD1 (5 bases). The V end lost 3 bases, the J end lost 12 bases, and 18 bases lay between the germline ends. Germline V gene lookup returns CDR1 MNHEY and CDR2 SVGAGI. The CDR3 totals 15 residues. The CDR3 sequence: CASSYTVEGARPLHF. The DNA for the CDR3 is TGTGCCAGCAGTTATACCGTCGAAGGGGCCCGACCCCTCCACTTT.

The V gene is TRBV10-3, the J gene TRBJ1-4; 7 bases map to TRBD1. The CDR3 is 14 amino acids. Looked up from germline, CDR1 is ENHRY and CDR2 is SYGVKD. V lost 3 bases to trimming and J lost 7 bases; unmatched junction nucleotides: 5. The CDR3 here is CAISDSQGGEKLFF. CDR3 bases: TGTGCCATCAGTGATTCTCAGGGGGGTGAAAAACTGTTTTTT.

The chain has TRBV29-1 and TRBJ1-4; D is unresolved. The CDR3 extends over 15 amino acids. The germline V gene encodes CDR1 SQVTM and CDR2 ANQGSEA. Between the trimmed V and J ends, which lost 0 bases and 2 bases, there was a span of 10 bases. CDR3: CSVEDPTATNEKLFF. In DNA, the CDR3 is TGCAGCGTTGAAGATCCAACAGCCACTAATGAAAAACTGTTTTTT.

The rearrangement uses TRBV5-1 and TRBJ1-2; 9 bases fit TRBD1. The CDR3 has 15 residues. Germline V CDR1 and CDR2: SGHRS, YFSETQ. With 4 bases clipped from V and 8 bases from J, the junction kept 12 bases outside the gene matches. The CDR3 coding sequence is TGCGCCAGCAGCCAAATCGACAGGGGGGTGATGGGCTACACCTTC. This gives the protein CASSQIDRGVMGYTF.

V and J are TRBV2 and TRBJ1-2; D uncertain. The V and J ends lost 5 bases and 5 bases respectively, with 15 bases between them. This CDR3 has 14 amino acids. Germline V gene lookup returns CDR1 SNHLY and CDR2 FYNNEI. CDR3 in amino acids: CASSNKRQSYGYTF. CDR3 nucleotides: TGTGCCAGCAGTAATAAGCGGCAGTCGTATGGCTACACCTTC.

The V call is TRBV30, the J call TRBJ1-2; D possibly corresponds to TRBD1 (5 bases). Looked up from germline, CDR1 is GTSNPN and CDR2 is SVGIG (reference sequence). The CDR3 loop spans 12 amino acids. Trimming cost V 4 bases and J 6 bases, with 12 bases left between them. CDR3 sequence reads: CAWTPGGDGYTF. CDR3 coding DNA: TGTGCCTGGACCCCTGGGGGGGATGGCTACACCTTC.

The V call is TRBV5-4, the J call TRBJ2-7; 7 bases are shared with TRBD1. Germline V gives CDR1 SGHNT, CDR2 YYREEE (reference sequence). The CDR3 spans 17 residues. The V segment lost 4 bases and the J segment 7 bases; nucleotides outside the gene matches: 20. CDR3 in DNA: TGTGCCAGCAGCCGACATGGATACGGCAGGGGGTTGCGGGAGCAGTACTTC. Protein: CASSRHGYGRGLREQYF.

This rearrangement joins TRBV1 to TRBJ2-1; the table's D call TRBD2 went unverified against the DNA. TRBV1 is a documented pseudogene. The CDR3 covers 18 residues. CDR3 sequence reads: CTSSGTTSGGLSYNEQFF. The CDR3 region has the DNA TGCACCAGCAGCGGAACTACTAGCGGGGGACTCTCCTACAATGAGCAGTTCTTC.

The chain carries TRBV28 and TRBJ2-7; D remains ambiguous. The CDR3 spans 14 residues. The germline V and J ends were trimmed by 5 bases and 0 bases, with 11 bases remaining between them. CDR1 is MDHEN and CDR2 is SYDVKM in the germline V gene. The CDR3: CASSEIVSSYEQYF. CDR3 nucleotide sequence: TGTGCCAGCAGTGAGATAGTAAGCTCCTACGAGCAGTACTTC.

A single count supports this clone. The V gene is TRBV5-6, the J gene TRBJ2-3; 11 bases map to TRBD2. V was clipped by 3 bases and J by 3 bases; unmatched bases: 9. Per germline, CDR1 SGHDT and CDR2 YYEEEE. This CDR3 has 17 amino acids. The CDR3 loop is CASSWSSGGPVTDTQYF. CDR3 nucleotide sequence: TGTGCCAGCAGCTGGTCTAGCGGGGGGCCCGTGACAGATACGCAGTATTTT.

To note about this clone: One end of the junction varies from germline; a read error may be responsible. The CDR3 DNA follows: TGTGCCAGCAGTCCGTTAGGGGGGGCCAATAAGCCCCAGCATTTT. This codes for CASSPLGGANKPQHF. The chain couples TRBV27 to TRBJ1-5; D might be TRBD1 (6 bases). CDR3 size: 15 residues. Germline V lookup: CDR1 MNHEY, CDR2 SMNVEV (reference sequence).

The V and J genes are TRBV6-2 or TRBV6-3 and TRBJ2-1; TRBD2 aligns across 8 bases. V lost 6 bases, J lost 11 bases, and 3 bases stayed unmatched. Germline assignment: CDR1 MNHEY and CDR2 SVGEGT. The CDR3 is 11 residues long. CDR3: CASSRGGKQFF. The CDR3 DNA sequence: TGTGCCAGCAGCCGCGGGGGGAAGCAGTTCTTC.

The chain links TRBV6-1 to TRBJ1-4; D remains ambiguous. CDR1 is MNHNS, CDR2 SASEGT, per germline. The CDR3 runs 18 residues. V was clipped by 3 bases and J by 2 bases, with 19 bases between them. The CDR3 here is CASSEAGRGWATNEKLFF. DNA for the CDR3: TGTGCCAGCAGTGAGGCAGGTCGGGGTTGGGCGACTAATGAAAAACTGTTTTTT.

The gene calls are TRBV4-1 and TRBJ1-1; TRBD1 matches at 8 bases. This CDR3 has 15 amino acids. J lost 0 bases, V lost 4 bases, and 4 bases had no gene match. Germline values: CDR1 MGHRA, CDR2 YSYEKL. The CDR3 loop reads CASSPGQALNTEAFF. CDR3 nucleotide sequence: TGCGCCAGCAGCCCGGGACAGGCACTGAACACTGAAGCTTTCTTT.

The V gene is TRBV2, the J gene TRBJ2-5; D gene unclear. Germline CDR1 and CDR2: SNHLY and FYNNEI. V shed 0 bases and J shed 5 bases, with 4 bases lying between them. The CDR3 is 12 amino acids. In nucleotides, the CDR3 is TGTGCCAGCAGTGAAGCGCAGGAGACCCAGTACTTC. This sequence encodes CASSEAQETQYF.

The rearrangement joins TRBV11-2 to TRBJ2-3, with D hard to call. The CDR3 is made up of 17 amino acids. Between the trimmed V and J ends, which lost 7 bases and 0 bases, there was a span of 20 bases. Germline CDR1 and CDR2: SGHAT and FQNNGV. The CDR3 protein is CASNASPRPESTDTQYF. CDR3 sequence (DNA): TGTGCCAGCAACGCGTCACCGAGACCGGAGAGCACAGATACGCAGTATTTT.

This chain connects TRBV6-5 to TRBJ1-4; D gene uncertain. Germline V gene data show CDR1 as MNHEY and CDR2 as SVGAGI. Trimming cost V 7 bases and J 12 bases, with 21 bases left between them. CDR3 length: 14 amino acids. DNA of the CDR3: TGTGCCAGCACCCTTCCTCAGGAGGGCTCCGAACTGTTTTTT. Protein sequence: CASTLPQEGSELFF.

This clone was counted once. J is TRBJ2-7 and V is TRBV7-2; the match to TRBD2 covers 9 bases. The ends lost 7 bases at V and 5 bases at J; junction bases unmatched: 18. This CDR3 has 17 amino acids. The germline V gene has CDR1 SGHTA and CDR2 FQGNSA. The CDR3 here is CASNNPLPPASGNEQYF. The CDR3 DNA reads as TGTGCCAGCAACAACCCCCTACCCCCCGCTAGCGGGAACGAGCAGTACTTC.

The chain combines TRBV10-1 with TRBJ2-3, with a weak D call TRBD2 (6 bases). The CDR3 contains 16 residues. V dropped 2 bases and J dropped 0 bases, with 12 bases sitting between them. CDR1 and CDR2 from the germline V gene are WNHNN and SYGVQD (reference sequence). The CDR3 loop reads CASSEDGGESTDTQYF. The CDR3 coding sequence is TGCGCCAGCAGTGAGGATGGAGGGGAAAGCACAGATACGCAGTATTTT.

This chain connects TRBV7-2 to TRBJ2-7, with D uncertain. The CDR3 runs 15 residues. Per germline, CDR1 SGHTA and CDR2 FQGNSA. Trimming cost V 2 bases and J 1 base, with 12 bases left between them. CDR3 amino acids: CASSLTPAGSYEQYF. In nucleotides, the CDR3 is TGTGCCAGCAGCTTAACCCCGGCAGGTTCCTACGAGCAGTACTTC.

The V call is TRBV7-9, the J call TRBJ2-5, with a tentative D call TRBD1 (6 bases). The V gene's germline CDR1 is SEHNR and CDR2 FQNEAQ (reference sequence). CDR3 length: 14 amino acids. The V gene lost 5 bases and the J gene lost 4 bases, with 14 bases spanning the gap. The CDR3 nucleotides read TGTGCCAGCAGCCACAGTACAGGGCTAGAGACCCAGTACTTC. Protein sequence: CASSHSTGLETQYF.

The CDR3 is CASSFQENEQFF. CDR3 bases: TGTGCCAGCAGTTTCCAGGAAAATGAGCAGTTCTTC. This chain connects TRBV28 to TRBJ2-1; D remains unclear. The V end was cut by 3 bases, the J end by 7 bases, with 7 bases between. This CDR3 is built from 12 residues. Germline lookup yields CDR1 MDHEN and CDR2 SYDVKM.

V usage is TRBV5-1 and J usage is TRBJ1-1; D is uncertain. Trimming stripped 0 bases from V and 7 bases from J, with 13 bases between. This CDR3 region has 14 residues. CDR1 is SGHRS and CDR2 is YFSETQ in the germline V gene. CDR3 amino acids: CASSLAAASREAFF. The CDR3 coding sequence is TGCGCCAGCAGCTTGGCCGCCGCCTCGCGTGAAGCTTTCTTT.

The rearrangement links TRBV29-1 to TRBJ1-2; a weak D match, TRBD1 (5 bases). The CDR3 spans 12 residues. V dropped 5 bases and J dropped 2 bases, with 9 bases sitting between them. Germline V CDR1 and CDR2: SQVTM, ANQGSEA. The DNA of the CDR3 is TGCAGCGTTTGGGCAGGGAACTATGGCTACACCTTC. Its translation is CSVWAGNYGYTF.

This clone is a singleton in its sample. The chain couples TRBV7-2 to TRBJ2-4; 7 nucleotides align to TRBD1. There are 15 residues in the CDR3. V was clipped by 4 bases and J by 9 bases; unmatched bases: 12. From germline, CDR1 is SGHTA and CDR2 FQGNSA. CDR3 sequence: CASSSSGTEATIQYF. The CDR3 DNA is TGTGCCAGCAGCTCCTCCGGGACAGAAGCCACCATTCAGTACTTC.